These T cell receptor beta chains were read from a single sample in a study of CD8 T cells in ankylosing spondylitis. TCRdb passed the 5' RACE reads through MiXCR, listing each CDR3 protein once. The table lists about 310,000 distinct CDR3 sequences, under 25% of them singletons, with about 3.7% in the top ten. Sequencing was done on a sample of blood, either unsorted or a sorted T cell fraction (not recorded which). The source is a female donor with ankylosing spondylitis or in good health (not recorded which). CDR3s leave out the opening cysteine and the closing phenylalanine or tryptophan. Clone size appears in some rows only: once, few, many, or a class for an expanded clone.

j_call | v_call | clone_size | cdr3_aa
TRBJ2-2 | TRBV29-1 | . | SVVRGPTGELF
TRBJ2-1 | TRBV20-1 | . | SARPPAWDEQF
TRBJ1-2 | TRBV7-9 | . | ASSPPPHLYGYT
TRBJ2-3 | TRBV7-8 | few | ASSPRAPGTTTDTQY
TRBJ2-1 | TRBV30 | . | AWIAGSSYNEQF
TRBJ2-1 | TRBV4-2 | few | ASSQEISDLQF
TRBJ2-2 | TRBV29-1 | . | SVAVIGTGELF
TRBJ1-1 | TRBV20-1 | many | SASFRATEAF
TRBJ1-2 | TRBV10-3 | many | AITGDRARRDYGYT
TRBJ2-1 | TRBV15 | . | ATSWDRYNEQF
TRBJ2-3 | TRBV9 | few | ASSAVLTDTQY
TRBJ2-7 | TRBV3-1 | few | ASSQGPRDEQY
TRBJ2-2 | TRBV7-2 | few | ASSHRDGYRELF
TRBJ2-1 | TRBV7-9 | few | ASSFGGFGLAGGEQF
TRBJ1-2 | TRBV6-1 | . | ASSRRIQGTYGYT
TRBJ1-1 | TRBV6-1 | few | ASSLFAPRDTEAF
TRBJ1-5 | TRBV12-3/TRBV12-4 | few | ASTLGRYSNQPQH
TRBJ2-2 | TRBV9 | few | ASTWASNTGELF
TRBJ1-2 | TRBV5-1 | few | ASSLTLGGVTYGYT